This paragraph covers one T cell receptor (beta chain) sequence. Under the authors' procedure: Using reference gene primer amplification, nucleated cell counts were estimated. Sequencing used immunoSEQ multiplex PCR; TCRdb keeps in-frame clones, though not all of them. V, J and clone size are taken as reported in that table, and D and trimming were inferred from the DNA itself. The sample records over 80,000 clones, roughly 86% being singletons. Trimming left V 4 bases short and J 10 bases short, with 17 bases between. The CDR3 has 13 amino acids. Germline CDR1 is SGHNT and CDR2 is YYREEE (reference sequence). This specimen belongs to a study of blood T cell repertoires in COVID-19. Study summary: There were acute and convalescent COVID-19 samples, and they came from the United States, Italy and Spain.

The receptor's source is a man aged 45-65 years with acute or convalescent COVID-19. The rearrangement uses TRBV5-4 and TRBJ1-2, with D possibly TRBD1 on 5 matching bases. Material: peripheral blood. The chain's CDR3 is CASSPPGGGHYTF. DNA for the CDR3: TGTGCCAGCAGCCCCCCGGGGGGAGGACACTACACCTTC.